A selection of T cell receptor beta chains follows, all from one sample in a study of glioma-infiltrating T cells after dendritic cell vaccination. Assay used: immunoSEQ multiplex PCR; TCRdb lists only in-frame clones, some missing. This repertoire shows approximately 82,000 clones, roughly 90% found once; its top ten account for under 4%. Sample: blood, taken before dendritic cell vaccination. The source of these receptors is a human donor with glioblastoma. The CDR3 runs from the conserved cysteine through the conserved F or W. The order of the fields is CDR3 DNA, CDR3 protein, clone size, J gene, V gene, D gene. D genes are given only for firm matches. Not every row has a clone size; where given, it reads once, few, many or a size class.

CDR3 DNA: TGTGCCAGCAGCACCGGGACAGGGTTTCGCGATGAGCAGTTCTTC; CDR3 protein: CASSTGTGFRDEQFF; clone size: -; J gene: TRBJ2-1; V gene: TRBV5-6; D gene: TRBD1
CDR3 DNA: TGTGCCAGTAGTACGTCCAGCAGGGGGACGTATGGCTACACCTTC; CDR3 protein: CASSTSSRGTYGYTF; clone size: medium-sized; J gene: TRBJ1-2; V gene: TRBV19; D gene: TRBD1
CDR3 DNA: TGTGCCAGCAGCAGGACTAGCGGTGAAGAGACCCAGTACTTC; CDR3 protein: CASSRTSGEETQYF; clone size: once; J gene: TRBJ2-5; V gene: TRBV27; D gene: TRBD2
CDR3 DNA: TGTGCCAGTAGTACCCGGGACAGCCCCTACGAGCAGTACTTC; CDR3 protein: CASSTRDSPYEQYF; clone size: few; J gene: TRBJ2-7; V gene: TRBV19; D gene: TRBD1
CDR3 DNA: TGTGCCAGCAGCTTGGACAGGGCCAGCGAGCAGTACTTC; CDR3 protein: CASSLDRASEQYF; clone size: -; J gene: TRBJ2-7; V gene: TRBV11-2; D gene: TRBD1
CDR3 DNA: TGTGCCAGCAGGATACAAAGTTACCTGAACACCGGGGAGCTGTTTTTT; CDR3 protein: CASRIQSYLNTGELFF; clone size: -; J gene: TRBJ2-2; V gene: TRBV27; D gene: -
CDR3 DNA: TGCAGCGGCTTCGGGACTAGCGCCACAGATACGCAGTATTTT; CDR3 protein: CSGFGTSATDTQYF; clone size: -; J gene: TRBJ2-3; V gene: TRBV29-1; D gene: TRBD2
CDR3 DNA: TGTGCCAGCAGCTTTTCCGGGACAGCCGCTCAGGGTGATCAGCCCCAGCATTTT; CDR3 protein: CASSFSGTAAQGDQPQHF; clone size: -; J gene: TRBJ1-5; V gene: TRBV5-6; D gene: TRBD1
CDR3 DNA: TGCGCCAGCAGCTTACCGGGACTAGCGGAACACACAGATACGCAGTATTTT; CDR3 protein: CASSLPGLAEHTDTQYF; clone size: -; J gene: TRBJ2-3; V gene: TRBV5-1; D gene: TRBD2
CDR3 DNA: TGCGCCAGCAGCTCAGACGGGACAGAGCAAGAGACCCAGTACTTC; CDR3 protein: CASSSDGTEQETQYF; clone size: -; J gene: TRBJ2-5; V gene: TRBV5-1; D gene: TRBD1
CDR3 DNA: TGTGCCAGCGCCCTCAGGGCCACCTCTGGGGCCAACGTCCTGACTTTC; CDR3 protein: CASALRATSGANVLTF; clone size: few; J gene: TRBJ2-6; V gene: TRBV5-4; D gene: -
CDR3 DNA: TGCGCCAGCAGCCAACACACTAGCGGGAGTTATAGTGAGCAGTTCTTC; CDR3 protein: CASSQHTSGSYSEQFF; clone size: -; J gene: TRBJ2-1; V gene: TRBV4-1; D gene: TRBD2
CDR3 DNA: TGTGCCAGTGGGCCCGGGGGGGAGCATCAGCCCCAGCATTTT; CDR3 protein: CASGPGGEHQPQHF; clone size: once; J gene: TRBJ1-5; V gene: TRBV19; D gene: -
CDR3 DNA: TGCGCCAGCAGCCCGACAGGGGGCCTCAACACTGAAGCTTTCTTT; CDR3 protein: CASSPTGGLNTEAFF; clone size: -; J gene: TRBJ1-1; V gene: TRBV5-1; D gene: TRBD1
CDR3 DNA: TGTGCCAGCAACCCTTCCGGGACAGGCGCCAATGAGCAGTTCTTC; CDR3 protein: CASNPSGTGANEQFF; clone size: -; J gene: TRBJ2-1; V gene: TRBV6-1; D gene: TRBD1
CDR3 DNA: TGTGCCAGCAGCTTAGACAGGGTGAGTGAGCAGTACTTC; CDR3 protein: CASSLDRVSEQYF; clone size: -; J gene: TRBJ2-7; V gene: TRBV7-2; D gene: -
CDR3 DNA: TGTGCCAGCAGTTACGAAGGGACTAGCGAGTTCTTC; CDR3 protein: CASSYEGTSEFF; clone size: -; J gene: TRBJ2-1; V gene: TRBV6-6; D gene: TRBD2
CDR3 DNA: TGTGCCAGCAGTACAGCAGGGGATTCACCCCTCCACTTT; CDR3 protein: CASSTAGDSPLHF; clone size: -; J gene: TRBJ1-6; V gene: TRBV28; D gene: -
CDR3 DNA: TGTGCCAGCAGTGAACTAGCGGGAGGCACAGATACGCAGTATTTT; CDR3 protein: CASSELAGGTDTQYF; clone size: few; J gene: TRBJ2-3; V gene: TRBV2; D gene: TRBD2
CDR3 DNA: TGTGCCAGTAGGGGTGCAGGAACGTTGGGTGGCTACACCTTC; CDR3 protein: CASRGAGTLGGYTF; clone size: -; J gene: TRBJ1-2; V gene: TRBV19; D gene: -
CDR3 DNA: TGCGCCAGCAGCTTGGAAGGGAGGTGGAACACCATATATTTT; CDR3 protein: CASSLEGRWNTIYF; clone size: -; J gene: TRBJ1-3; V gene: TRBV5-1; D gene: -
CDR3 DNA: TGCGCCAGCAGCCAGGTCGGGACTAGCGGGGGGACCTACAATGAGCAGTTCTTC; CDR3 protein: CASSQVGTSGGTYNEQFF; clone size: -; J gene: TRBJ2-1; V gene: TRBV4-1; D gene: TRBD2
CDR3 DNA: TGTGCCAGCAGCCCACGGGAGGGTTATGGCTACACCTTC; CDR3 protein: CASSPREGYGYTF; clone size: -; J gene: TRBJ1-2; V gene: TRBV6-5; D gene: -
CDR3 DNA: TGTGCCAGCTCACCACTAGCGGGGGGGAGGAATGAGCAGTTCTTC; CDR3 protein: CASSPLAGGRNEQFF; clone size: -; J gene: TRBJ2-1; V gene: TRBV18; D gene: TRBD2
CDR3 DNA: TGTGCCAGCAGCTTAGTAAGGAGCTCTGGAAACACCATATATTTT; CDR3 protein: CASSLVRSSGNTIYF; clone size: once; J gene: TRBJ1-3; V gene: TRBV5-7; D gene: -
CDR3 DNA: TGTGCCAGCAGGACGACTAGCGGGGGGGCTCCTCAATGGAACACCGGGGAGCTGTTTTTT; CDR3 protein: CASRTTSGGAPQWNTGELFF; clone size: -; J gene: TRBJ2-2; V gene: TRBV27; D gene: TRBD2
CDR3 DNA: TGTGCCAGTAGTCGTCCCCAGAACTATGGCTACACCTTC; CDR3 protein: CASSRPQNYGYTF; clone size: once; J gene: TRBJ1-2; V gene: TRBV19; D gene: -
CDR3 DNA: TGTGCCAGCTCACCCGGGACAGGGAACGAAAAACTGTTTTTT; CDR3 protein: CASSPGTGNEKLFF; clone size: -; J gene: TRBJ1-4; V gene: TRBV18; D gene: TRBD1
CDR3 DNA: TGTGCCTGGAGTTTCGGGACTAGTTACGAGCAGTACTTC; CDR3 protein: CAWSFGTSYEQYF; clone size: -; J gene: TRBJ2-7; V gene: TRBV30; D gene: TRBD2
CDR3 DNA: TGTGCCAGCAGTTACGGGGGGACAGGGGTCTATGGCTACACCTTC; CDR3 protein: CASSYGGTGVYGYTF; clone size: -; J gene: TRBJ1-2; V gene: TRBV6-6; D gene: TRBD1
CDR3 DNA: TGTGCCAGCAGTTCCGGGACAGTAGACTACGAGCAGTACTTC; CDR3 protein: CASSSGTVDYEQYF; clone size: once; J gene: TRBJ2-7; V gene: TRBV28; D gene: TRBD1
CDR3 DNA: TGTGCCAGCAGCTTGGGACAGACGACTAACTATGGCTACACCTTC; CDR3 protein: CASSLGQTTNYGYTF; clone size: -; J gene: TRBJ1-2; V gene: TRBV5-4; D gene: -
CDR3 DNA: TGTGCCAGCAGCTCGGGACAGGGAATATCGGCGAGAGAGACCCAGTACTTC; CDR3 protein: CASSSGQGISARETQYF; clone size: -; J gene: TRBJ2-5; V gene: TRBV5-8; D gene: TRBD1
CDR3 DNA: TGCGCCAGCAGCTTGGGACAGGGAGAAGCTTTCTTT; CDR3 protein: CASSLGQGEAFF; clone size: -; J gene: TRBJ1-1; V gene: TRBV5-1; D gene: TRBD1
CDR3 DNA: TGTGCCACCAGCAGAGGGACTAGCGGGCCTTCCTACGAGCAGTACTTC; CDR3 protein: CATSRGTSGPSYEQYF; clone size: -; J gene: TRBJ2-7; V gene: TRBV15; D gene: TRBD2
CDR3 DNA: TGCGCCAGCAGCTTGGAGGTAGGAGACTATGGCTACACCTTC; CDR3 protein: CASSLEVGDYGYTF; clone size: -; J gene: TRBJ1-2; V gene: TRBV5-1; D gene: -
CDR3 DNA: TGCGCCAGCAGCTTGGATTCTAGCGGGAACGGGGGGTACTTC; CDR3 protein: CASSLDSSGNGGYF; clone size: -; J gene: TRBJ2-7; V gene: TRBV5-1; D gene: TRBD2
CDR3 DNA: TGTGCCAGCAGTGATAAACCGGGACAGGGGGGGTACGAGCAGTACTTC; CDR3 protein: CASSDKPGQGGYEQYF; clone size: -; J gene: TRBJ2-7; V gene: TRBV7-8; D gene: TRBD1
CDR3 DNA: TGTGCCAGCAGTGATCAGGGGGCGGGCGCTTTCTTT; CDR3 protein: CASSDQGAGAFF; clone size: -; J gene: TRBJ1-1; V gene: TRBV2; D gene: TRBD1
CDR3 DNA: TGTGCCAGCAGTGGACTAGCGGGGGGGCCAGATACGCAGTATTTT; CDR3 protein: CASSGLAGGPDTQYF; clone size: medium-sized; J gene: TRBJ2-3; V gene: TRBV6-1; D gene: TRBD2
CDR3 DNA: TGTGCCAGCAGCTTAGTTGCAGGGGCTCTTTACTCACCCCTCCACTTT; CDR3 protein: CASSLVAGALYSPLHF; clone size: -; J gene: TRBJ1-6; V gene: TRBV7-2; D gene: -
CDR3 DNA: TGTGCCATAGGGGTAAAATCCCCCTACAATGAGCAGTTCTTC; CDR3 protein: CAIGVKSPYNEQFF; clone size: once; J gene: TRBJ2-1; V gene: TRBV14; D gene: -
CDR3 DNA: TGTGCCAGCAGGGGGACTAGCGAAGAGACCCAGTACTTC; CDR3 protein: CASRGTSEETQYF; clone size: -; J gene: TRBJ2-5; V gene: TRBV6-1; D gene: TRBD2
CDR3 DNA: TGCGCCAGCAGCGCAGGGGGCGCGGGATCACCCCTCCACTTT; CDR3 protein: CASSAGGAGSPLHF; clone size: -; J gene: TRBJ1-6; V gene: TRBV5-1; D gene: TRBD1
CDR3 DNA: TGTGCCAGCAGGCGACAGGGGGCTGCGGTCAATCAGCCCCAGCATTTT; CDR3 protein: CASRRQGAAVNQPQHF; clone size: -; J gene: TRBJ1-5; V gene: TRBV28; D gene: TRBD1
CDR3 DNA: TGTGCCAGCAGCCAAAACCTGGGGGCAAGGCGGTACTTC; CDR3 protein: CASSQNLGARRYF; clone size: -; J gene: TRBJ2-7; V gene: TRBV4-2; D gene: -
CDR3 DNA: TGTGCCAGTAGTATGGGACAGGTCACCGGCGAGCAGTACTTC; CDR3 protein: CASSMGQVTGEQYF; clone size: -; J gene: TRBJ2-7; V gene: TRBV19; D gene: TRBD1
CDR3 DNA: TGTGCCAGCAGCGACGACAGGGGCCACGAGCAGTACTTC; CDR3 protein: CASSDDRGHEQYF; clone size: -; J gene: TRBJ2-7; V gene: TRBV2; D gene: TRBD1
CDR3 DNA: TGTGCCAGCAGTCCACAGGGTACCGATACGCAGTATTTT; CDR3 protein: CASSPQGTDTQYF; clone size: -; J gene: TRBJ2-3; V gene: TRBV6-4; D gene: -